This T cell receptor (beta chain) was recorded in a study of vaccination and CD4 T cells after COVID-19. On the study more broadly: The convalescents comprised six males and four females, two of them Hispanic.

The assay that was used to sequence DNA from cultured CD4+ T cells was the Oncomine TCR Beta short-read assay. The source of extracted genomic DNA was cultured CD4+ T cells. MiXCR was run by TCRdb on the PCR reads, yielding one entry per CDR3 protein. The repertoire holds roughly 12,000 distinct CDR3 sequences, with less than 55% as singletons. The CDR3 loop spans 9 amino acids. V shed 3 bases and J shed 6 bases, with 2 bases lying between them. Germline-derived CDR1 and CDR2 are SQVTM and ANQGSEA. Treatment: approximately nine-day PBMC culture with coronavirus spike peptide pools or control peptides (ViraFEST assay). Points on this clonotype: No antigen is known for it.

The sample taken for sequencing was cultured CD4+ T cells from blood. This receptor was identified in a human donor with COVID-19. The V call is TRBV29-1, the J call TRBJ1-2, with D uncertain. The DNA for the CDR3 is TGCAGCGTTGATGATGGCTACACCTTC. Protein sequence: CSVDDGYTF.